The 5 T cell receptor beta chains presented below share a single source sample, sequenced in a study of OX40 agonist ivuxolimab in advanced cancers. Repertoires were generated with immunoSEQ multiplex PCR, while TCRdb's copy carries only in-frame clones and drops some. The sample lists about 40,000 clones, over 65% occurring once. The sample consisted of CD4+ or CD8+ T cells sorted from blood, taken in a trial of the OX40 agonist ivuxolimab. The receptors were gathered from an adult with an advanced solid tumor such as melanoma, head and neck, liver or kidney cancer.

The chain recombines TRBV25-1 with TRBJ1-2; D gene uncertain. The CDR3 has 10 amino acids. Trimming cost V 4 bases and J 8 bases, with 5 bases left between them. Germline loops: CDR1 MGHDK, CDR2 SYGVNS. The CDR3 DNA follows: TGTGCCAGCAGTGGCGCGGGCTACACCTTC. Translating gives CASSGAGYTF.

The chain is built from TRBV6-5 and TRBJ2-1; 10 bases agree with TRBD2. The V gene's germline CDR1 is MNHEY and CDR2 SVGAGI. J lost 4 bases, V lost 6 bases, and 6 bases had no gene match. The CDR3 totals 15 residues. CDR3 coding DNA: TGTGCCAGCAGACCCAGCGGGGGGGAATACAATGAGCAGTTCTTC. It translates to CASRPSGGEYNEQFF.

This chain links TRBV7-3 with TRBJ2-2; D tentatively reads TRBD1 or TRBD2 (6 bases each). The CDR3 covers 17 residues. Germline assignment: CDR1 SGHTA and CDR2 FQGTGA. V lost 5 bases and J lost 7, with 23 bases in between. As DNA, the CDR3 is TGTGCCAGCAGCCGTCAGGGCGCGGGGACATCTCACGGGGAGCTGTTTTTT. Translation: CASSRQGAGTSHGELFF.

This CDR3 is CSVGTTYEQYF. The CDR3 DNA sequence: TGCAGCGTTGGGACTACCTACGAGCAGTACTTC. This sequence joins TRBV29-1 and TRBJ2-7, with a tentative D call TRBD2 (6 bases). Germline CDR1 and CDR2: SQVTM and ANQGSEA. This CDR3 contains 11 residues. V lost 4 bases and J lost 2, with 6 bases in between.

This chain links TRBV7-9 with TRBJ1-2; maybe TRBD1 (6 bases). V gave up 1 base and J gave up 9 bases, with 18 bases separating them. CDR1 SEHNR and CDR2 FQNEAQ come from the germline V gene (reference sequence). This CDR3 is 15 amino acids long. This CDR3 is CASSLGSDGGRSYTF. The CDR3 nucleotides are TGTGCCAGCAGCTTAGGGAGCGACGGGGGGCGAAGCTACACCTTC.